What follows are 25 T cell receptor beta chains derived from one specimen sequenced in a study of a mutant IDH1 vaccine in newly diagnosed glioma. The time point denotes: week 11, during vaccination. One vaccine dose held 300 ug of mutant IDH1 20-mer peptide and came with topical imiquimod. Profiling relied on immunoSEQ multiplex PCR, and the TCRdb table lists in-frame clones only, not all of them. The sample records some 60,000 clones, about 80% being singletons. These receptors are not linked to any known antigen. This sample comprised PBMCs, obtained from a glioma patient whose treatment included an IDH1 peptide vaccine. Receptor source: a young man with glioma.

This clone was observed a few times. The DNA for the CDR3 is TGCAGCGTCGCAGAGACAGGGTCGACGGAAAAACTGTTTTTT. Amino acid sequence: CSVAETGSTEKLFF. The chain uses TRBV29-1 and TRBJ1-4, with TRBD1 identical over 7 bases. Germline V gene lookup returns CDR1 SQVTM and CDR2 ANQGSEA. The J segment lost 8 bases and the V segment lost 6 bases, leaving 12 bases of the junction unmatched. The CDR3 runs 14 residues.

The V and J genes are TRBV6-6 and TRBJ2-1; possible D gene TRBD2, 6 bases. V was clipped by 3 bases and J by 8 bases, with 11 bases between them. CDR1 is MNHNY and CDR2 is SVGAGI in the germline V gene (reference sequence). The CDR3 sequence is 13 residues long. Here the CDR3 reads CASSYLAFYEQFF. CDR3 DNA: TGTGCCAGCAGTTATCTAGCGTTTTATGAGCAGTTCTTC.

This clone was detected once. This chain connects TRBV2 to TRBJ1-4; tentative D call: TRBD1 (5 bases). The CDR3 has 15 amino acids. V shed 6 bases and J shed 6 bases, with 17 bases lying between them. From germline, CDR1 is SNHLY and CDR2 FYNNEI. In nucleotides, the CDR3 is TGTGCCAGCAGGGAACGGGGCAGAGGGGATGAAAAACTGTTTTTT. Translating gives CASRERGRGDEKLFF.

This clone has only a few counts. V is TRBV7-9 and J is TRBJ2-2; the D is unclear. Germline CDR1 reads SEHNR; CDR2 reads FQNEAQ (reference sequence). Trimming stripped 2 bases from V and 2 bases from J, with 0 bases between. The CDR3 is 12 amino acids. CDR3 sequence: CASSLNTGELFF. CDR3 DNA: TGTGCCAGCAGCTTAAACACCGGGGAGCTGTTTTTT.

V is TRBV7-8 and J is TRBJ1-1; 8 positions match TRBD1. This CDR3 comprises 11 residues. Looked up from germline, CDR1 is SGHVS and CDR2 is FQNEAQ. V dropped 5 bases and J dropped 10; count of bases not matched to a gene: 3. CDR3 amino acids: CASSQTGAAFF. The CDR3 nucleotides read TGTGCCAGCAGCCAGACAGGGGCAGCTTTCTTT.

The V and J genes are TRBV28 and TRBJ2-5; D call uncertain. The germline V and J ends were trimmed by 5 bases and 3 bases, with 16 bases remaining between them. This CDR3 spans 15 amino acids. The germline V gene has CDR1 MDHEN and CDR2 SYDVKM. CDR3 sequence: CASSPRTQTEETQYF. Written as DNA, the CDR3 is TGTGCCAGCAGTCCCCGGACCCAAACGGAAGAGACCCAGTACTTC.

This chain uses TRBV5-1 with TRBJ2-5; D remains ambiguous. Trimming left V 1 base short and J 2 bases short, with 12 bases between. Germline V lookup: CDR1 SGHRS, CDR2 YFSETQ. The CDR3 spans 15 residues. The CDR3 region has the DNA TGCGCCAGCAGCTTGAACCTAGGGCCGCAAGAGACCCAGTACTTC. Its protein product is CASSLNLGPQETQYF.

The chain employs TRBV5-6 and TRBJ1-3, with TRBD1 identical over 8 bases. The CDR3 is 17 residues long. Germline V gives CDR1 SGHDT, CDR2 YYEEEE. Losses at the gene ends were 3 bases for V and 0 bases for J; bases not matched to a gene: 8. The CDR3: CASSYRTGPVSGNTIYF. DNA of the CDR3: TGTGCCAGCAGCTATCGGACAGGGCCTGTCTCTGGAAACACCATATATTTT.

The chain employs TRBV29-1 and TRBJ2-3; the D call may be TRBD1 or TRBD2 (5 bases each). The CDR3 is made up of 15 amino acids. Germline lookup yields CDR1 SQVTM and CDR2 ANQGSEA. V lost 4 bases, J lost 1 base, and 15 bases lay in between. CDR3 nucleotides: TGCAGCGTTGGTCGGTCGGGGACCGGCACAGATACGCAGTATTTT. This gives the protein CSVGRSGTGTDTQYF.

This chain connects TRBV19 to TRBJ1-1; D perhaps matches TRBD1 (6 bases). Germline CDR1 reads LNHDA; CDR2 reads SQIVND (reference sequence). Trimming shortened V by 6 bases and J by 6 bases, and 14 bases separated the two germline ends. The CDR3 loop spans 13 amino acids. CDR3 coding DNA: TGTGCCAGTAGATCCGACAGGTTCTCTGAAGCTTTCTTT. Protein product: CASRSDRFSEAFF.

This chain links TRBV6-6 with TRBJ1-1, with unresolved D. Germline V gene data show CDR1 as MNHNY and CDR2 as SVGAGI (reference sequence). The CDR3 contains 12 residues. V dropped 0 bases and J dropped 8 bases, with 7 bases sitting between them. CDR3 protein: CASSYSGSEAFF. The CDR3 region has the DNA TGTGCCAGCAGTTACTCGGGGAGCGAAGCTTTCTTT.

This chain links TRBV15 with TRBJ1-1, with D maybe TRBD1 (5 bases). Trimming stripped 3 bases from V and 5 bases from J, with 19 bases between. CDR1 is LNHNV and CDR2 is YYDKDF in the germline V gene (reference sequence). The CDR3 is 16 residues long. CDR3 nucleotide sequence: TGTGCCACCAGCAGGGACGGACAACCGTTGGGGACTGAAGCTTTCTTT. This gives the protein CATSRDGQPLGTEAFF.

This clone has a single count. The rearrangement joins TRBV19 to TRBJ2-5; D gene ambiguous. The CDR3 totals 13 residues. V lost 4 bases, J lost 5 bases, and 11 bases lay in between. Per the germline V gene, CDR1 is LNHDA and CDR2 is SQIVND (reference sequence). The CDR3 DNA follows: TGTGCCAGTAGTAACCAGGTACGGGAGACCCAGTACTTC. Amino acid sequence: CASSNQVRETQYF. Using reference TRBV19 and TRBJ2-5 for the parts outside the CDR3, the full variable domain is DGGITQSPKYLFRKEGQNVTLSCEQNLNHDAMYWYRQDPGQGLRLIYYSQIVNDFQKGDIAEGYSVSREKKESFPLTVTSAQKNPTAFYLCASSNQVRETQYFGPGTRLLVL.

This sequence joins TRBV7-2 and TRBJ2-1; a weak D match, TRBD2 (6 bases). V shed 0 bases and J shed 7 bases, with 16 bases lying between them. Germline V gene lookup returns CDR1 SGHTA and CDR2 FQGNSA. This CDR3 has 16 amino acids. In DNA, the CDR3 is TGTGCCAGCAGCTTAGCAGCGGTAGCGGCAATTAATGAGCAGTTCTTC. Protein product: CASSLAAVAAINEQFF.

The V gene is TRBV30, the J gene TRBJ2-1; D may be TRBD1 (6 bases). Germline CDR1 GTSNPN, CDR2 SVGIG (reference sequence). Trimming pared 6 bases from V and 1 base from J, leaving 13 bases between. This CDR3 has 14 amino acids. The CDR3 protein is CACRRQGSYNEQFF. The CDR3 region has the DNA TGTGCCTGCCGGAGGCAGGGGTCCTACAATGAGCAGTTCTTC.

V gene TRBV2 combines with J gene TRBJ1-2, with unresolved D. CDR1 and CDR2 (germline): SNHLY, FYNNEI. This CDR3 spans 12 amino acids. The germline V and J ends were trimmed by 4 bases and 0 bases, with 3 bases remaining between them. The CDR3 nucleotides read TGTGCCAGCAGTGTCTCTAACTATGGCTACACCTTC. As protein: CASSVSNYGYTF.

This rearrangement joins TRBV6-5 to TRBJ1-3; 8 nucleotides agree with TRBD1. With V trimmed by 6 bases and J by 3 bases, 7 bases remained unmatched. CDR1 is MNHEY, CDR2 SVGAGI, per germline. This CDR3 has 15 residues. The CDR3 DNA is TGTGCCAGCAGGCCAGGGGGCGCGTATGGAAACACCATATATTTT. Residues: CASRPGGAYGNTIYF.

The chain's CDR3 is CASSQVGGVRTGELFF. The DNA for the CDR3 is TGTGCCAGCAGCCAAGTAGGCGGGGTCAGGACCGGGGAGCTGTTTTTT. The chain carries TRBV14 and TRBJ2-2, with D tentatively TRBD2 (6 bases). Trimming took off 1 base at V and 5 bases at J, with 14 bases between the two ends. Germline CDR1 reads SGHDN; CDR2 reads FVKESK. The CDR3 totals 16 residues.

The J gene is TRBJ2-1, the V gene TRBV5-1; D perhaps matches TRBD2 (6 bases). The germline CDR1 and CDR2 sequences are SGHRS and YFSETQ. This CDR3 comprises 17 residues. Trimming took off 3 bases at V and 2 bases at J, with 18 bases between the two ends. This CDR3 reads CASSSGSAGSTYNEQFF. The CDR3 DNA sequence: TGCGCCAGCAGCTCAGGCTCTGCCGGGAGTACCTACAATGAGCAGTTCTTC. Supplemented by reference TRBV5-1 and TRBJ2-1, the full variable domain reads KAGVTQTPRYLIKTRGQQVTLSCSPISGHRSVSWYQQTPGQGLQFLFEYFSETQRNKGNFPGRFSGRQFSNSRSEMNVSTLELGDSALYLCASSSGSAGSTYNEQFFGPGTRLTVL.

The chain joins TRBV11-2 to TRBJ1-6; 9 bases fit TRBD1. From germline, CDR1 is SGHAT and CDR2 FQNNGV. This CDR3 region has 14 residues. V was clipped by 5 bases and J by 9 bases; unmatched bases: 5. The CDR3 nucleotides are TGTGCCAGCAGCGACCGGGACAGGGCTTCACCCCTCCACTTT. Its protein is CASSDRDRASPLHF.

The genes are TRBV28 and TRBJ2-7; D remains unclear. There are 12 residues in the CDR3. The V gene lost 3 bases and the J gene lost 4 bases, with 7 bases spanning the gap. CDR1 is MDHEN, CDR2 SYDVKM, per germline. This CDR3 is CASSFTSYEQYF. The CDR3 nucleotides read TGTGCCAGCAGTTTTACATCGTACGAGCAGTACTTC.

This chain connects TRBV18 to TRBJ2-7; TRBD2 is a possible D gene (5 bases). The ends were cut back, 4 bases at V and 11 bases at J, with 24 bases in the middle. The CDR3 is made up of 15 amino acids. The germline CDR1 and CDR2 sequences are KGHSH and LQKENI. CDR3 region: CASSLAADSRSLKYF. DNA of the CDR3: TGTGCCAGCTCACTAGCAGCGGATAGCAGATCACTTAAGTACTTC.

The gene calls are TRBV29-1 and TRBJ2-7; D possibly corresponds to TRBD2 (6 bases). Trimming left V 0 bases short and J 5 bases short, with 11 bases between. CDR1 is SQVTM and CDR2 is ANQGSEA in the germline V gene. The CDR3 loop spans 13 amino acids. CDR3 coding DNA: TGCAGCGTTGAAGATGGAGGGGCTGACGAGCAGTACTTC. It codes for CSVEDGGADEQYF.

The chain joins TRBV5-1 to TRBJ2-7; D call uncertain. Trimming stripped 2 bases from V and 6 bases from J, with 9 bases between. Germline CDR1 and CDR2: SGHRS and YFSETQ. This CDR3 is built from 12 residues. This CDR3 reads CASSLSVFEQYF. The CDR3 region has the DNA TGCGCCAGCAGCTTAAGCGTTTTCGAGCAGTACTTC. Full variable domain (missing parts from reference TRBV5-1 and TRBJ2-7): KAGVTQTPRYLIKTRGQQVTLSCSPISGHRSVSWYQQTPGQGLQFLFEYFSETQRNKGNFPGRFSGRQFSNSRSEMNVSTLELGDSALYLCASSLSVFEQYFGPGTRLTVT.

This clone was detected only a few times. This rearrangement joins TRBV11-2 to TRBJ2-1, with TRBD2 identical over 11 bases. CDR1 is SGHAT and CDR2 is FQNNGV in the germline V gene. The V and J ends lost 5 bases and 8 bases, in that order; junction bases with no gene match: 14. The CDR3 has 17 amino acids. The CDR3 DNA sequence: TGTGCCAGCAGCGACAAACCCGGGACTAGCGGTGTAGATGAGCAGTTCTTC. Its protein is CASSDKPGTSGVDEQFF.